This is a list of T cell receptor beta chains from one sample in a study of glioma-infiltrating T cells. MiXCR, run by TCRdb on the multiplex PCR reads, gives a single entry per CDR3 protein. This sample has around 6,200 distinct CDR3 sequences, with 25% to 35% found just once. Sequencing was done on a sample of glioma tissue, nonneoplastic brain tissue, or PBMCs (not recorded which). These receptors came from a human donor with low-grade glioma or glioblastoma, undergoing nonglioma brain surgery, or in good health (not recorded which). CDR3s include the opening cysteine and the closing phenylalanine or tryptophan. A D gene is named only where the DNA matches it firmly. Clone size appears in some rows only: once, few, many, or a class for an expanded clone.

>TRBV27|13|TRBJ1-1|NA|medium-sized
TGTGCCAGCAGTTCCCCACGGAACACTGAAGCTTTCTTT
CASSSPRNTEAFF
>TRBV20-1|14|TRBJ2-5|TRBD2|few
TGCAGTGCACCTTTTGGACTAGCGCAAGAGACCCAGTACTTC
CSAPFGLAQETQYF
>TRBV19|13|TRBJ1-1|NA|NA
TGTGCCAGTACGTACAACGGGGCAGTTAAAGCTTTCTTT
CASTYNGAVKAFF
>TRBV10-3|16|TRBJ2-5|NA|NA
TGTGCCATCAGTGACCACCTCCGGGACGAGCCCAGGAACCAGTACTTC
CAISDHLRDEPRNQYF
>TRBV6-6|18|TRBJ2-1|NA|NA
TGTGCCAGCAGTCCGGTAAGGGTATTTCTCCTCTTGAGGGATGAGAAGTTCTTC
CASSPVRVFLLLRDEKFF
>TRBV29-1|11|TRBJ2-4|NA|many
TGCAGCGCCCTGAATGGACAGATTCAGTACTTC
CSALNGQIQYF
>TRBV27|13|TRBJ1-1|NA|NA
TGTTCCAGCAGTTTCTCGTTGAAACAGGAATCTTTCTTT
CSSSFSLKQESFF
>TRBV7-9|15|TRBJ2-3|NA|medium-sized
TGTGCCAGCAGCTCCATGTGGTCTAGCACAGATACGCAGTATTTT
CASSSMWSSTDTQYF
>TRBV7-2|16|TRBJ2-5|NA|many
TGTGCCAGCAGCTCCAGGGGGGACGGAGGTAAAGAGACCCAGTACTTC
CASSSRGDGGKETQYF
>TRBV7-3|15|TRBJ2-1|NA|many
TGTGCCAGCAGCTTAACCTCCGGACTGTACAATGAGCAGTTCTTC
CASSLTSGLYNEQFF
>TRBV6-5|16|TRBJ1-1|TRBD1|NA
TGTGCCAGCAGTTACGAGGAAGGGGGCAGGAACACTGAAGCTTTCTTT
CASSYEEGGRNTEAFF
>TRBV9|13|TRBJ2-1|NA|many
TGTGCCAGCAGCCTTGGGGACTTCAATGAGCAGTTCTTC
CASSLGDFNEQFF
>TRBV2|14|TRBJ2-5|NA|many
TGTGCCAGCAGCCGGGACTTCACCTCAGAGACCCAGTACTTC
CASSRDFTSETQYF
>TRBV12-3/TRBV12-4|12|TRBJ1-5|NA|many
TGTGCCAGCAGTTTAATGGGGCAGCCCCAGCATTTT
CASSLMGQPQHF
>TRBV20-1|14|TRBJ2-7|NA|medium-sized
TGCAGTGCTAGGGAGGCTGGGAGCTCCTACGAGCAGTACTTC
CSAREAGSSYEQYF
>TRBV27|16|TRBJ1-1|NA|NA
TGTGCCAGAAGTCCCCAGGTATACAGGGTGAACACTGAAGAGTTCTGG
CARSPQVYRVNTEEFW
>TRBV5-4|16|TRBJ2-1|TRBD2|many
TGTGCCAGCAGCTCACAGACTAGCGGGAGTAAGAATGAGCAGTTCTTC
CASSSQTSGSKNEQFF
>TRBV19|15|TRBJ1-1|TRBD1|many
TGTGCCAGTAGTATAGTAGAACAGGGGGGCACTGAAGCTTTCTTT
CASSIVEQGGTEAFF
>TRBV6-1|13|TRBJ1-5|NA|NA
TGTGCCAGCAAAGGCAGGTTTCCAAAGCCCCAGAATTTT
CASKGRFPKPQNF
>TRBV25-1|13|TRBJ2-7|NA|NA
TGTGCCAGCAGCGAAAGCAGGACCTACGAGCAGTACTTC
CASSESRTYEQYF
>TRBV19|14|TRBJ1-5|TRBD1|many
TGTGCCAGTAGTCCAGACAGGGGAGATCAGCCCCAGCATTTT
CASSPDRGDQPQHF
>TRBV6-1|14|TRBJ2-1|TRBD1|large
TGTGCCAGCAGAGGGGACAGGGGGAACAATGAGCAGTTCTTC
CASRGDRGNNEQFF
>TRBV28|14|TRBJ2-3|NA|medium-sized
TGTGCCAGCAGTTTATATCAGGGGGGAGATACGCAGTATTTT
CASSLYQGGDTQYF
>TRBV5-6|16|TRBJ2-6|NA|many
TGTGCCACCGTTGGGGACACCAGCTCTGGGGCCAACGTCCTGACTTTC
CATVGDTSSGANVLTF
>TRBV19|14|TRBJ2-1|NA|many
TGTGCCAGTAGCCTCGCTAGCTCCTACAATGAGCAGTTCTTC
CASSLASSYNEQFF
>TRBV2|13|TRBJ2-7|TRBD1|NA
TGTGCCAGCAGTTATGGACAGGGCAACGAGCAGCACTTC
CASSYGQGNEQHF
>TRBV10-2|14|TRBJ2-3|TRBD1|NA
TGCGCCAGCAAAGAAACAGGGGGCACAGATACGCAGTATTTT
CASKETGGTDTQYF
>TRBV27|15|TRBJ1-1|TRBD1|NA
TGTGCCAGCAGTACACCTACCAGGGGGGGCACTGAAGCTTTCTTT
CASSTPTRGGTEAFF
>TRBV27|12|TRBJ1-5|NA|once
TGTGCCAGAAGTAACCAGGGCTGGGCCCAGCATTTT
CARSNQGWAQHF
>TRBV4-3|16|TRBJ2-1|TRBD1|many
TGCGCCAGCAGCCGGGAGACAGGGGGCGCCTACAATGAGCAGTTCTTC
CASSRETGGAYNEQFF
>TRBV24-1|18|TRBJ2-2|TRBD2|many
TGTGCCACCAGTGATTTGACTAGCGGGAGTTTTAGGGCCGGGGAGCTGTTTTTT
CATSDLTSGSFRAGELFF
>TRBV28|14|TRBJ1-2|NA|few
TGTGCCAGCAGTACAGAGTTAGCTAACTATGGCTACACCTTC
CASSTELANYGYTF
>TRBV20-1|15|TRBJ2-5|NA|many
TGCAGTGCTAGGGACCCCGGGACTTCCCAAGAGACCCAGTACTTC
CSARDPGTSQETQYF
>TRBV6-2/TRBV6-3|11|TRBJ1-1|NA|NA
TGTGCCAGCCGCCCCAACGCTGAAGCTTTCTTT
CASRPNAEAFF
>TRBV19|13|TRBJ1-4|TRBD1|medium-sized
TGTGCCACCAGAGAACGGGGACAGGGACCCCTGTTTTTT
CATRERGQGPLFF
>TRBV19|13|TRBJ2-1|TRBD2|many
TGTGCCAGTAGGCGGGAGCATGAGAATGAGCAGTTCTTC
CASRREHENEQFF
>TRBV28|16|TRBJ2-1|TRBD2|medium-sized
TGTGCCAGCAGTTTATGGGCTAGCGGGAGTGGTAATGAGCAGTTCTTC
CASSLWASGSGNEQFF
>TRBV4-3|13|TRBJ2-2|NA|many
TGCGCCAGCAGCCAAGGGCGAGCCGGGGAGCTGTTTTTT
CASSQGRAGELFF
>TRBV4-2|15|TRBJ2-3|NA|medium-sized
TGTGCCAGCAGCCAAACTACGTCGGGTACAGATACGCAGTATTTT
CASSQTTSGTDTQYF
>TRBV7-2|13|TRBJ2-3|TRBD2|large
TGTGCCAGTACTAGCGGGACGGGCGACACGCAGTATTTT
CASTSGTGDTQYF
>TRBV2|15|TRBJ2-1|NA|many
TGTGCCAGCAGTCTGCTCGTTAGCTCCTACAATGAGCAGTTCTTC
CASSLLVSSYNEQFF
>TRBV5-4|13|TRBJ2-2|TRBD1|many
TGTGCCAGCAGTACAGGGGGGATCGGGGAGCTGTTTTTT
CASSTGGIGELFF
>TRBV20-1|13|TRBJ1-1|NA|large
TGCAGTGCCTCTGGGACGGAGAACACTGAAGCTTTCTTT
CSASGTENTEAFF
>TRBV7-9|18|TRBJ2-1|TRBD2|many
TGTGCCAGCAGCTCCAGACTAGCGGGGGGATCCTCCTACAATGAGCAGTTCTTC
CASSSRLAGGSSYNEQFF
>TRBV29-1|11|TRBJ1-2|NA|many
TGCAGCGTTGGAAGTCAGGATGGCTACACCTTC
CSVGSQDGYTF
>TRBV2|14|TRBJ1-1|NA|medium-sized
TGTGCCAGCAGCGAAGCAGCAGGGGACACTGAAGCTTTCTTT
CASSEAAGDTEAFF
>TRBV27|15|TRBJ1-5|NA|NA
TGTGCCAGCAGTCCAAGGGGATATAGCAATCAGCCCCAGCATTTT
CASSPRGYSNQPQHF
>TRBV5-4|16|TRBJ2-1|TRBD2|many
TGTGCCAGCAGCTCGGGGACTAGGCGACCAAACAATGAGCAGTTCTTC
CASSSGTRRPNNEQFF
>TRBV4-2|14|TRBJ2-6|NA|NA
TGTGCTAGCAGCCTAGATTTGACAGTGGGAGTCCTGACTTTC
CASSLDLTVGVLTF
>TRBV18|14|TRBJ1-1|NA|medium-sized
TGTGCCAGCTCACACAGGGAAAAGAACACTGAAGCTTTCTTT
CASSHREKNTEAFF
>TRBV2|13|TRBJ1-2|TRBD1|medium-sized
TGTGCCAGCAGTTTTACAGGGGCTCGGGGCTACACCTTC
CASSFTGARGYTF
>TRBV9|15|TRBJ2-7|TRBD1|many
TGTGCCAGCAGCGAAGCACCGGGACAGAGCTACGAGCAGTACTTC
CASSEAPGQSYEQYF
>TRBV7-2|14|TRBJ2-3|TRBD1|once
TGTGCCAGCAGCTTAGGACAGGGGGTTTATACGCAGTATTTT
CASSLGQGVYTQYF